This section outlines one TCR beta chain sequence together with its context. The data stem from a study of shared T cell receptors in the human thymus. The V gene lost 1 base and the J gene lost 3 bases, with 9 bases spanning the gap. Germline lookup yields CDR1 MGHDK and CDR2 SYGVNS. The CDR3 runs 14 residues. Libraries were prepared by immunoSEQ multiplex PCR; TCRdb keeps only in-frame clonotypes and omits some of them. The sample records 650,000 to 950,000 clones, approximately 83% being singletons. The same data also went into a second study, on human thymus T cells. From that paper: Donation was from healthy Finnish infants who were having corrective surgery that addressed congenital heart defects. Corrective heart surgery yielded the resections from which the thymus tissue came. Thymic and blood repertoires appeared to display a bias in their usage of V and J genes. Among unrelated individuals, related research reported thymic repertoires that overlapped highly.

This clonotype originated in a girl less than two years old with a congenital heart defect. V gene TRBV25-1 combines with J gene TRBJ1-2; D is unresolved. The sequenced sample consisted of thymocytes. In DNA form, the CDR3 reads TGTGCCAGCAGTGAATTTGGAGGAGACTATGGCTACACCTTC. Translation gives CASSEFGGDYGYTF.